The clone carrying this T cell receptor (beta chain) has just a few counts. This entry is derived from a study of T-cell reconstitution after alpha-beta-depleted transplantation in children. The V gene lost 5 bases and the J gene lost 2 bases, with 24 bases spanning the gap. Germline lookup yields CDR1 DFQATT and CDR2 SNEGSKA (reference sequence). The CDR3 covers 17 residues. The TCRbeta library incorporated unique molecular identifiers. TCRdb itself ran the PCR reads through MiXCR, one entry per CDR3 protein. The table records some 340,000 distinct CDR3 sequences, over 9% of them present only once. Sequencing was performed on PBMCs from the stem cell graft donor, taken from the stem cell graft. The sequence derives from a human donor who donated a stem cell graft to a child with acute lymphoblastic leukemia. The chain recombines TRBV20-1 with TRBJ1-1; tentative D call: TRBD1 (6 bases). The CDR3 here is CSADPGTWEKENTEAFF. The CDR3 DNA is TGCAGTGCTGATCCTGGGACATGGGAGAAAGAAAACACTGAAGCTTTCTTT.